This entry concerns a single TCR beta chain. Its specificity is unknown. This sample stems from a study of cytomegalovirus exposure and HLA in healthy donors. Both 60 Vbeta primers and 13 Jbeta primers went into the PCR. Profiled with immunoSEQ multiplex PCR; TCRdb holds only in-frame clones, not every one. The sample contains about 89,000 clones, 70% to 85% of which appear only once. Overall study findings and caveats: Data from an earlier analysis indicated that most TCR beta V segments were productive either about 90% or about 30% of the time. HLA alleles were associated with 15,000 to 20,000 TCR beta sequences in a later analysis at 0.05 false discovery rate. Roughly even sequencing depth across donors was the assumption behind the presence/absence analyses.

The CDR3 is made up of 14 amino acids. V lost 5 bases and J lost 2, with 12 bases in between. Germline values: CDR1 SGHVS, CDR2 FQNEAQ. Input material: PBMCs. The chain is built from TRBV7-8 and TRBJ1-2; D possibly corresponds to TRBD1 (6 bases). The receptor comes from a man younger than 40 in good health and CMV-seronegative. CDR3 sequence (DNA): TGTGCCAGCAGCCTCGGGACACCCAACTATGGCTACACCTTC. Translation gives CASSLGTPNYGYTF.